A selection of T cell receptor beta chains follows, all from one sample in a study of T-cell reconstitution after alpha-beta-depleted transplantation in children. A single record per CDR3 protein comes from TCRdb applying MiXCR to the PCR reads. The table includes 400,000 to 500,000 distinct CDR3 sequences, roughly a tenth detected once. Material: PBMCs from the stem cell graft donor, obtained from the stem cell graft. These receptors all stem from a human donor who donated a stem cell graft to a child with acute myeloid leukemia. Each CDR3 is given with its conserved first and last residue. A D gene is named only where the DNA matches it firmly. Clone sizes are given selectively: once, few, many, or a class where the clone is expanded.

CDR3	DNA	J	D	size	V
CASSQELAGKGDTQYF	TGTGCCAGCAGCCAAGAACTAGCGGGGAAAGGAGATACGCAGTATTTT	TRBJ2-3	TRBD2	-	TRBV3-1
CASGSGLGQPQHF	TGTGCCAGCGGATCGGGGTTGGGTCAGCCCCAGCATTTT	TRBJ1-5	-	many	TRBV6-2/TRBV6-3
CASSYSGSDTQYF	TGTGCCAGCAGTTACAGCGGCTCAGATACGCAGTATTTT	TRBJ2-3	-	-	TRBV6-5
CASSPDRGGDTQYF	TGCGCCAGCAGTCCGGACAGGGGAGGAGATACGCAGTATTTT	TRBJ2-3	TRBD1	few	TRBV5-1
CDTSKRDLPYEQYF	TGTGACACATCCAAACGGGACTTGCCCTACGAGCAGTACTTC	TRBJ2-7	-	few	TRBV24-1
CSVEGTGGANTEAFF	TGCAGCGTTGAAGGGACTGGCGGGGCGAACACTGAAGCTTTCTTT	TRBJ1-1	-	many	TRBV29-1
CASSFSSRGATDTQYF	TGTGCCAGCAGCTTTAGTAGTCGGGGAGCCACAGATACGCAGTATTTT	TRBJ2-3	-	few	TRBV7-2
CASSLGGAGGLYNEQFF	TGTGCCAGCAGCTTGGGGGGAGCGGGGGGGCTCTACAATGAGCAGTTCTTC	TRBJ2-1	TRBD2	few	TRBV5-4
CASSPRVSNQPQHF	TGTGCCAGCAGCCCCCGCGTCAGCAATCAGCCCCAGCATTTT	TRBJ1-5	-	-	TRBV12-3/TRBV12-4
CATKVNTEAFF	TGTGCCACAAAAGTGAACACTGAAGCTTTCTTT	TRBJ1-1	-	-	TRBV19
CATSRGVPGANVLTF	TGTGCCACCAGCAGAGGAGTGCCCGGGGCCAACGTCCTGACTTTC	TRBJ2-6	-	-	TRBV15
CSATPGLAGSYEQYF	TGCAGTGCTACGCCGGGACTAGCGGGAAGCTACGAGCAGTACTTC	TRBJ2-7	TRBD2	few	TRBV20-1
CAISDRGGNQPQHF	TGTGCCATCAGTGACAGGGGGGGCAATCAGCCCCAGCATTTT	TRBJ1-5	TRBD1	many	TRBV10-3
CASSEEGMRTGLNQPQHF	TGTGCCAGCAGTGAAGAAGGGATGCGGACGGGTCTCAATCAGCCCCAGCATTTT	TRBJ1-5	-	few	TRBV6-1
CSVFAEGERGDEQYF	TGCAGCGTTTTTGCCGAGGGAGAGAGGGGAGACGAGCAGTACTTC	TRBJ2-7	-	few	TRBV29-1
CASSFGAGGGADTQYF	TGTGCCAGCAGCTTTGGAGCGGGGGGAGGGGCAGATACGCAGTATTTT	TRBJ2-3	TRBD2	few	TRBV5-6
CASSPSALRTRQYF	TGTGCCAGCAGCCCTTCAGCCCTCAGGACGCGGCAGTACTTC	TRBJ2-7	-	-	TRBV3-1
CASYSGTGSYEQYF	TGTGCCAGTTACTCCGGGACAGGCTCCTACGAGCAGTACTTC	TRBJ2-7	TRBD1	few	TRBV18
CSVGSGTDTQYF	TGCAGTGTAGGGAGTGGCACAGATACGCAGTATTTT	TRBJ2-3	-	few	TRBV20-1
CASSPRDNFYGYTF	TGTGCCAGCAGCCCTCGGGACAACTTCTATGGCTACACCTTC	TRBJ1-2	-	-	TRBV12-3/TRBV12-4
CASSLGLAGTYNEQFF	TGTGCCAGCAGCTTGGGACTAGCGGGAACATACAATGAGCAGTTCTTC	TRBJ2-1	TRBD2	many	TRBV5-8
CAWRDTGEGSPLHF	TGTGCCTGGAGAGACACGGGGGAAGGTTCACCCCTCCACTTT	TRBJ1-6	-	few	TRBV30
CASSVGSNIADTQYF	TGTGCCAGCAGCGTAGGGTCAAATATAGCAGATACGCAGTATTTT	TRBJ2-3	-	few	TRBV9
CASSRLAEYNEQFF	TGTGCCAGCAGCAGACTAGCGGAATACAATGAGCAGTTCTTC	TRBJ2-1	TRBD2	-	TRBV9
CASRRTGNSPLHF	TGTGCCAGCAGAAGGACAGGCAATTCACCCCTCCACTTT	TRBJ1-6	TRBD1	-	TRBV12-3/TRBV12-4
CAWSTEDRGYNYGYTF	TGTGCCTGGAGTACGGAGGACAGGGGGTATAACTATGGCTACACCTTC	TRBJ1-2	TRBD1	-	TRBV30
CASRERTGPYGYTF	TGTGCCAGCAGGGAACGGACAGGCCCCTATGGCTACACCTTC	TRBJ1-2	TRBD1	few	TRBV2
CANTEVEDQPQHF	TGTGCCAACACCGAGGTGGAGGACCAGCCCCAGCATTTT	TRBJ1-5	-	-	TRBV6-1
CATFQASNTGELFF	TGTGCCACCTTCCAGGCCTCGAACACCGGGGAGCTGTTTTTT	TRBJ2-2	-	few	TRBV12-3/TRBV12-4
CASSYDTNQPQHF	TGCGCCAGCAGCTACGACACCAATCAGCCCCAGCATTTT	TRBJ1-5	-	many	TRBV5-1
CASSLVPASSGANVLTF	TGTGCCAGCAGCTTGGTGCCAGCTTCCTCTGGGGCCAACGTCCTGACTTTC	TRBJ2-6	-	-	TRBV5-5
CASRESDTQYF	TGCGCCAGCAGAGAGTCAGATACGCAGTATTTT	TRBJ2-3	-	many	TRBV5-1
CASGLLPLGDRTSMNEQFF	TGTGCTAGTGGTTTGCTGCCCTTGGGTGATCGGACTAGCATGAATGAGCAGTTCTTC	TRBJ2-1	TRBD2	few	TRBV12-5
CASSRGPGSSYNEQFF	TGTGCCAGCAGCCGGGGGCCAGGGAGCTCCTACAATGAGCAGTTCTTC	TRBJ2-1	-	few	TRBV7-2
CASSLAEESYNEQFF	TGCGCCAGCAGCTTGGCCGAGGAATCCTACAATGAGCAGTTCTTC	TRBJ2-1	-	many	TRBV5-1
CASSLVVRNTIYF	TGTGCCAGCAGTTTAGTTGTTCGAAACACCATATATTTT	TRBJ1-3	-	-	TRBV12-3/TRBV12-4
CASREQGFSYGELFF	TGTGCCAGCAGAGAACAGGGGTTCAGTTACGGGGAGCTGTTTTTT	TRBJ2-2	TRBD1	-	TRBV2
CASSQATQWSNTGELFF	TGTGCCAGCAGCCAAGCTACTCAGTGGTCGAACACCGGGGAGCTGTTTTTT	TRBJ2-2	-	-	TRBV3-1
CASSLVITDTQYF	TGTGCCAGCAGCTTAGTCATTACAGATACGCAGTATTTT	TRBJ2-3	-	few	TRBV7-2
CASSLARTVNEKLFF	TGTGCCAGCAGCTTAGCAAGGACAGTAAATGAAAAACTGTTTTTT	TRBJ1-4	-	-	TRBV7-2
CASSISAGTGREQYF	TGTGCCAGTAGTATCTCTGCCGGGACAGGGAGGGAGCAGTACTTC	TRBJ2-7	TRBD1	few	TRBV19
CASSPETSGRTHEQYF	TGTGCCAGCAGCCCGGAGACTAGCGGGAGAACCCACGAGCAGTACTTC	TRBJ2-7	TRBD2	few	TRBV9
CASSQEWGGTEAFF	TGCGCCAGCAGCCAAGAATGGGGAGGCACTGAAGCTTTCTTT	TRBJ1-1	-	few	TRBV4-3
CSVGGSSGANVLTF	TGCAGTGTGGGCGGCAGCTCTGGGGCCAACGTCCTGACTTTC	TRBJ2-6	-	many	TRBV20-1
CSARPHYTDYEQYF	TGCAGTGCTAGACCGCACTATACGGACTACGAGCAGTACTTC	TRBJ2-7	-	many	TRBV20-1
CSVEVASVLGTGELFF	TGCAGCGTTGAGGTAGCGTCCGTGTTGGGCACCGGGGAGCTGTTTTTT	TRBJ2-2	-	-	TRBV29-1
CSASYVGTTDTQYF	TGCAGTGCTAGTTATGTGGGAACCACAGATACGCAGTATTTT	TRBJ2-3	-	-	TRBV20-1
CASSLDPRGTKTQYF	TGCGCCAGCAGCTTGGACCCCAGGGGGACAAAGACCCAGTACTTC	TRBJ2-5	TRBD1	few	TRBV5-1